This T cell receptor (beta chain) is drawn from a study of radiotherapy plus CTLA-4 blockade in lung cancer. In the study overall: Objective responses were seen in over 15% of patients, disease control in more than 30%.

Notes on the study in general: Early clone dynamics of blood T cells, plus interferon-beta, reportedly predicted response best. The study found tumor-derived TCR clones expanded in blood after radiotherapy plus ipilimumab.

Those with chemo-refractory metastatic non-small-cell lung cancer were treated with focal radiation combined with CTLA-4 blockade using ipilimumab. The assay was immunoSEQ multiplex PCR, and TCRdb's table has in-frame clones only and misses some. This sample yields fewer than 65,000 clones, of which 75% to 85% are seen a single time; about 8.5% belongs to the top ten. Only one count was recorded for this clone. Its cognate antigen is unknown. An end of the junction differs from the germline gene, which may be a read error. The sequences come from peripheral blood, collected from a patient treated with radiotherapy plus ipilimumab. The TCR comes from a human donor with non-small cell lung cancer who had a complete response to radiotherapy plus ipilimumab.

The DNA of the CDR3 is TGCGCCAGCGGCCAAGTCAGGGGGGACGGTGAAAAACTGTTTTTT. Its translation: CASGQVRGDGEKLFF. The chain joins TRBV4-3 to TRBJ1-4, with 7 bases lining up with TRBD1. CDR1 is LGHNA and CDR2 is YSLEER in the germline V gene. The CDR3 runs to 15 residues.